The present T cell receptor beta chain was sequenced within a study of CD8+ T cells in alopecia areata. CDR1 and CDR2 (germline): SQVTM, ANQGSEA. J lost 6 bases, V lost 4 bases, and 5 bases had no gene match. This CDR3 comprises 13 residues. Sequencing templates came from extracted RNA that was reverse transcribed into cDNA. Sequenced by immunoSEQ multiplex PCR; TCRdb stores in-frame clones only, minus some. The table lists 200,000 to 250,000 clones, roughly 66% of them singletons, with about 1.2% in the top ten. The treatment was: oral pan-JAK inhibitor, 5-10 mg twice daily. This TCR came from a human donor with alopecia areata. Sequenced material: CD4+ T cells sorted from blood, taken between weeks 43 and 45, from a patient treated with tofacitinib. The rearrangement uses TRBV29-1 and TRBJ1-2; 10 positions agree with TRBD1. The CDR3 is CSVGFGTGDGYTF. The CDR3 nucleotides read TGCAGCGTTGGTTTCGGGACAGGGGATGGCTACACCTTC.